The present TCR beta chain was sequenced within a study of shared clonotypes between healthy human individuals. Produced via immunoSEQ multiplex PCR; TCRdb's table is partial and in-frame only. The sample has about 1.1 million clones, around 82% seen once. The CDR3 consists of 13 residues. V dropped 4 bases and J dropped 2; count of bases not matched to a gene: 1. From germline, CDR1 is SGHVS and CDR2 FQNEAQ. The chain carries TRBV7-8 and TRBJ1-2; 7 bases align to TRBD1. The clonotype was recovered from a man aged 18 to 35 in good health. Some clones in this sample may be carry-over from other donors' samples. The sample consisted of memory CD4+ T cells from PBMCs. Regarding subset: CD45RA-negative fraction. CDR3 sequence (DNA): TGTGCCAGCAGCTGGGACAGCAACTATGGCTACACCTTC. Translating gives CASSWDSNYGYTF.